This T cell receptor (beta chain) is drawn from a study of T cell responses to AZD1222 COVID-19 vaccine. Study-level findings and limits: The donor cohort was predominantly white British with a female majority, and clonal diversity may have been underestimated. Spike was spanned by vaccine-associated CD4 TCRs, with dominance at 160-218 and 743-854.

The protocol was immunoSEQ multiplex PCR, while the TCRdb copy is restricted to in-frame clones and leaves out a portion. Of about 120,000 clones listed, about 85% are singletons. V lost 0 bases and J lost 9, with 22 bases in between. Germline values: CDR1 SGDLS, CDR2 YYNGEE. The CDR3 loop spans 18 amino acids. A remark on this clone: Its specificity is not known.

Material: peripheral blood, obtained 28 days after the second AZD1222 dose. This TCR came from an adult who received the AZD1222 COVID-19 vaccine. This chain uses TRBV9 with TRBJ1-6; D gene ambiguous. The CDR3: CASSVGGGTNFLVSPLHF. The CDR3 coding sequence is TGTGCCAGCAGCGTAGGCGGTGGTACGAACTTCTTGGTTTCACCCCTCCACTTT. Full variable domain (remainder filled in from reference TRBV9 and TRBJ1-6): DSGVTQTPKHLITATGQRVTLRCSPRSGDLSVYWYQQSLDQGLQFLIQYYNGEERAKGNILERFSAQQFPDLHSELNLSSLELGDSALYFCASSVGGGTNFLVSPLHFGNGTRLTVT.